A single sample gave rise to the 20 T cell receptor beta chains below, sequenced in a study of blood T cell repertoires in COVID-19. Only in-frame clones appear in the TCRdb table, and some are missing; sequencing was by immunoSEQ multiplex PCR. The sample consists of roughly 52,000 clones, about nine tenths of them appearing once. The sequencing sample was made of peripheral blood. The receptor source for this set is a woman older than 75 with acute or convalescent COVID-19.

The chain has TRBV10-2 and TRBJ1-1; D possibly corresponds to TRBD1 (6 bases). CDR1 WSHSY and CDR2 SAAADI come from the germline V gene. This CDR3 region has 14 residues. V was pared by 7 bases and J by 0 bases, with 12 bases between. CDR3 loop: CASNLQGVNTEAFF. The CDR3 DNA is TGCGCCAGCAACCTACAGGGAGTGAACACTGAAGCTTTCTTT.

The table lists this clone with a count of one. The chain combines TRBV5-4 with TRBJ1-4; unclear D gene. The ends were cut back, 3 bases at V and 0 bases at J, with 3 bases in the middle. This CDR3 spans 13 amino acids. Germline V gene lookup returns CDR1 SGHNT and CDR2 YYREEE (reference sequence). The CDR3 loop reads CASSSPTNEKLFF. The CDR3 DNA is TGTGCCAGCAGCTCTCCAACTAATGAAAAACTGTTTTTT.

This chain joins TRBV3-1 (or the pseudogene TRBV3-2) and TRBJ2-2, with TRBD2 matching over 13 bases. Trimming took 4 bases from V and 3 from J; bases not matched to a gene: 8. The length of the CDR3 is 18 residues. Germline CDR1 is LGHDT and CDR2 is YNNKEL (reference sequence). CDR3 region: CASSPPGLAGSDTGELFF. For the CDR3, the DNA is TGTGCCAGCAGCCCCCCGGGACTAGCGGGAAGCGACACCGGGGAGCTGTTTTTT.

This chain links TRBV2 with TRBJ2-3; 7 bases agree with TRBD2. CDR3 length equals 15 residues. CDR1 is SNHLY, CDR2 FYNNEI, per germline. Trimming removed 6 bases from V and 0 bases from J; junction bases left unmatched: 6. CDR3 nucleotide sequence: TGTGCCAGCAGGGGGCGGGGGAGTAGCACAGATACGCAGTATTTT. As protein: CASRGRGSSTDTQYF.

The rearrangement joins TRBV18 to TRBJ2-1; 11 nucleotides agree with TRBD2. Germline V CDR1 and CDR2: KGHSH, LQKENI. The length of the CDR3 is 16 residues. With V trimmed by 6 bases and J by 2 bases, 6 bases remained unmatched. The CDR3 protein is CASSATGLAAYNEQFF. The CDR3 DNA follows: TGTGCCAGCTCCGCAACGGGACTAGCGGCCTACAATGAGCAGTTCTTC.

The chain couples TRBV24-1 to TRBJ2-5, with 9 nucleotides matching TRBD2. Germline V gene sequence: CDR1 KGHDR, CDR2 SFDVKD. Trimming took 2 bases from V and 5 from J; bases not matched to a gene: 11. CDR3 length equals 17 residues. The CDR3 region has the DNA TGTGCCACCAGTGATTCAGGCGAGGGGACTAGCATGGAGACCCAGTACTTC. Translating it yields CATSDSGEGTSMETQYF.

The V call is TRBV6-5, the J call TRBJ2-3; tentatively, D is TRBD2 (6 bases). Germline CDR1 MNHEY, CDR2 SVGAGI. Trimming took 5 bases from V and 0 from J, leaving 12 bases between them. The CDR3 length is 15 residues. CDR3 sequence: CASSTRTTSTDTQYF. The CDR3 coding sequence is TGTGCCAGCAGTACCCGGACTACCAGCACAGATACGCAGTATTTT.

This clone showed up just a few times. The V call is TRBV30, the J call TRBJ1-1; 9 bases fit TRBD1. Trimming took 3 bases from V and 4 from J; bases not matched to a gene: 3. The CDR3 consists of 13 residues. The V gene's germline CDR1 is GTSNPN and CDR2 SVGIG (reference sequence). The CDR3 protein is CAWRTGGRTEAFF. CDR3 nucleotide sequence: TGTGCCTGGAGAACAGGGGGCCGCACTGAAGCTTTCTTT.

This clone occurred once. The chain employs TRBV10-3 and TRBJ2-1; D is perhaps TRBD2 (6 bases). CDR1 and CDR2 from the germline V gene are ENHRY and SYGVKD. This CDR3 has 13 residues. V shed 3 bases and J shed 4 bases, with 7 bases lying between them. This CDR3 is CAISDGGYNEQFF. As DNA, the CDR3 is TGTGCCATCAGTGACGGAGGGTACAATGAGCAGTTCTTC.

J is TRBJ1-1 and V is TRBV7-9; 7 bases are a match to TRBD1. Per germline, CDR1 SEHNR and CDR2 FQNEAQ (reference sequence). This CDR3 region has 12 residues. V lost 4 bases, J lost 11 bases, and 7 bases stayed unmatched. CDR3 protein: CASSSGTEVAFF. CDR3 bases: TGTGCCAGCAGCTCTGGGACAGAGGTCGCTTTCTTT.

V gene TRBV5-1 combines with J gene TRBJ1-1; TRBD1 is a possible D gene (6 bases). This CDR3 contains 13 residues. CDR1 is SGHRS, CDR2 YFSETQ, per germline. The ends were cut back, 5 bases at V and 7 bases at J, with 15 bases in the middle. The CDR3: CASRRQAGSEAFF. In DNA, the CDR3 is TGCGCCAGCAGGAGACAGGCCGGTAGTGAAGCTTTCTTT.

The chain joins TRBV9 to TRBJ1-3; D gene uncertain. The ends were cut back, 6 bases at V and 0 bases at J, with 16 bases in the middle. This CDR3 spans 16 amino acids. Germline V CDR1 and CDR2: SGDLS, YYNGEE. CDR3: CASTEIRLTSGNTIYF. The CDR3 bases are TGTGCCAGCACCGAAATACGACTGACCTCTGGAAACACCATATATTTT.

The rearrangement links TRBV6-5 to TRBJ1-2; 7 bases are a match to TRBD1. This CDR3 is built from 13 residues. Germline loops: CDR1 MNHEY, CDR2 SVGAGI. V was clipped by 6 bases and J by 6 bases; unmatched bases: 7. CDR3 nucleotides: TGTGCCAGCAGCCCGACAGGGATGCATGGCTACACCTTC. It is translated as CASSPTGMHGYTF.

The V gene is TRBV11-2, the J gene TRBJ2-1; tentatively, D is TRBD2 (5 bases). V dropped 5 bases and J dropped 0 bases, with 14 bases sitting between them. The CDR3 is 16 amino acids. Germline V gene lookup returns CDR1 SGHAT and CDR2 FQNNGV. The CDR3 sequence is CASSRDGVRSYNEQFF. The CDR3 region has the DNA TGTGCCAGCAGCAGAGACGGGGTCCGCTCCTACAATGAGCAGTTCTTC.

The rearrangement links TRBV2 to TRBJ2-1; TRBD2 matches at 16 bases. The trim removed 6 bases at V and 12 bases at J, leaving 8 bases unmatched. This CDR3 contains 15 residues. Germline loops: CDR1 SNHLY, CDR2 FYNNEI. The CDR3 sequence: CASSDGTSGGARQFF. For the CDR3, the DNA is TGTGCCAGCAGCGATGGGACTAGCGGGGGGGCCCGGCAGTTCTTC.

This clone has more than one count but fewer than ten. The chain uses TRBV3-1 (or the pseudogene TRBV3-2) and TRBJ2-2; TRBD2 might be the D (6 bases). Trimming cost V 0 bases and J 5 bases, with 7 bases left between them. Germline CDR1 is LGHDT and CDR2 is YNNKEL (reference sequence). The CDR3 runs to 14 residues. CDR3 protein: CASSQDRGTGELFF. As DNA, the CDR3 is TGTGCCAGCAGCCAAGATCGGGGGACCGGGGAGCTGTTTTTT.

The chain uses TRBV18 and TRBJ2-5; 8 bases map to TRBD1. The germline V gene has CDR1 KGHSH and CDR2 LQKENI. This CDR3 contains 16 residues. J lost 2 bases, V lost 5 bases, and 10 bases had no gene match. This CDR3 is CASSATGGNSQETQYF. The CDR3 DNA follows: TGTGCCAGCTCAGCAACAGGGGGAAATTCGCAAGAGACCCAGTACTTC. The variable domain in full, completed from reference TRBV18 and TRBJ2-5, reads NAGVMQNPRHLVRRRGQEARLRCSPMKGHSHVYWYRQLPEEGLKFMVYLQKENIIDESGMPKERFSAEFPKEGPSILRIQQVVRGDSAAYFCASSATGGNSQETQYFGPGTRLLVL.

The chain couples TRBV19 to TRBJ1-5; D unresolved. The CDR3 covers 15 residues. CDR1 is LNHDA, CDR2 SQIVND, per germline (reference sequence). The V gene lost 3 bases and the J gene lost 4 bases, with 13 bases spanning the gap. CDR3 bases: TGTGCCAGTAGTATGGTATCGGGGTATAATCAGCCCCAGCATTTT. Protein sequence: CASSMVSGYNQPQHF.

This clone was seen once. This chain connects TRBV7-6 to TRBJ2-3; D possibly corresponds to TRBD2 (5 bases). Germline V gives CDR1 SGHVS, CDR2 FNYEAQ. V dropped 1 base and J dropped 5 bases, with 13 bases sitting between them. The CDR3 is 15 amino acids. Here the CDR3 reads CASSLVREKGDTQYF. For the CDR3, the DNA is TGTGCCAGCAGCTTAGTGAGGGAGAAGGGAGATACGCAGTATTTT.

This clone came up once. The chain carries TRBV21-1 and TRBJ2-2; the DNA was not compared with TRBD2, the D call given in the table. TRBV21-1 is classified as a pseudogene. This CDR3 has 16 amino acids. This CDR3 is CASSKVHNSNTGELFF. CDR3 DNA sequence: TGTGCCAGCAGCAAAGTCCATAACTCGAACACCGGGGAGCTGTTTTTT.